These 28 T cell receptor beta chains share one sample of origin, sequenced in a study of blood T cell repertoires in COVID-19. Clones were read by immunoSEQ multiplex PCR, and TCRdb kept only the in-frame ones, dropping some. The sample records 110,000 or so clones, around 90% being singletons. Material: peripheral blood. The origin of the receptors is a human donor in a cohort sampled during active COVID-19.

V gene TRBV7-3 combines with J gene TRBJ2-2; possibly TRBD1 for D (6 bases). Trimming took 5 bases from V and 3 from J, leaving 19 bases between them. This CDR3 is 17 amino acids long. Germline assignment: CDR1 SGHTA and CDR2 FQGTGA. In DNA, the CDR3 is TGTGCCAGCAGCGCTAGTACGAACAACAGGGACACCGGGGAGCTGTTTTTT. It is translated as CASSASTNNRDTGELFF. The variable domain in full, with the rest retrieved from reference TRBV7-3 and TRBJ2-2, is GAGVSQTPSNKVTEKGKYVELRCDPISGHTALYWYRQSLGQGPEFLIYFQGTGAADDSGLPNDRFFAVRPEGSVSTLKIQRTERGDSAVYLCASSASTNNRDTGELFFGEGSRLTVL.

This chain connects TRBV27 to TRBJ2-7, with 12 bases fitting TRBD2. Germline V lookup: CDR1 MNHEY, CDR2 SMNVEV (reference sequence). V was pared by 5 bases and J by 3 bases, with 5 bases of the junction left unmatched. The CDR3 loop spans 15 amino acids. The CDR3 spells CASSPRTSGIYEQYF. The CDR3 DNA is TGTGCCAGCAGTCCCCGGACTAGCGGGATCTACGAGCAGTACTTC.

This clone was counted a single time. V is TRBV15 and J is TRBJ2-5; 12 bases map to TRBD1. The trim removed 4 bases at V and 5 bases at J, leaving 11 bases unmatched. The CDR3 length is 17 residues. CDR1 is LNHNV and CDR2 is YYDKDF in the germline V gene (reference sequence). Written as DNA, the CDR3 is TGTGCCACCAGCATCTACGGCCGGGGACAGGGGGCCGAGACCCAGTACTTC. Protein sequence: CATSIYGRGQGAETQYF. Together with reference TRBV15 and TRBJ2-5, the CDR3 gives the full variable domain: DAMVIQNPRYQVTQFGKPVTLSCSQTLNHNVMYWYQQKSSQAPKLLFHYYDKDFNNEADTPDNFQSRRPNTSFCFLDIRSPGLGDTAMYLCATSIYGRGQGAETQYFGPGTRLLVL.

The V and J genes are TRBV5-1 and TRBJ2-2, with 8 bases matching TRBD1. Per germline, CDR1 SGHRS and CDR2 YFSETQ. The CDR3 has 16 amino acids. The V segment lost 4 bases and the J segment 1 base; nucleotides outside the gene matches: 6. The CDR3 DNA reads as TGCGCCAGCAGCACCGGGACAGGAGTGAACACCGGGGAGCTGTTTTTT. Translation gives CASSTGTGVNTGELFF.

The chain is built from TRBV5-1 and TRBJ2-1; 9 positions match TRBD1. Germline V gives CDR1 SGHRS, CDR2 YFSETQ. The CDR3 length is 15 residues. V lost 4 bases, J lost 1 base, and 3 bases stayed unmatched. The CDR3 region has the DNA TGCGCCAGCAGCCTAGGGACAGGGTCCTACAATGAGCAGTTCTTC. Translating gives CASSLGTGSYNEQFF.

The chain employs TRBV28 and TRBJ2-7; D is undetermined. This CDR3 has 13 residues. The germline CDR1 and CDR2 sequences are MDHEN and SYDVKM. V lost 6 bases to trimming and J lost 6 bases, with 15 bases between them. The CDR3 loop reads CASSPVQVSEQYF. The CDR3 DNA reads as TGTGCCAGCAGCCCGGTCCAGGTCTCCGAGCAGTACTTC.

The J gene is TRBJ2-7, the V gene TRBV12-5, with 8 nucleotides matching TRBD1. V shed 5 bases and J 2 bases; nucleotides not matched to a gene: 5. The germline V gene encodes CDR1 LGHNT and CDR2 FRNRAP. The CDR3 contains 14 residues. The CDR3 sequence is CASGTTTGAYEQYF. Here the CDR3 DNA reads TGTGCTAGTGGTACGACGACAGGGGCCTACGAGCAGTACTTC.

The chain uses TRBV9 and TRBJ1-3, with D maybe TRBD1 (6 bases). The germline V and J ends were trimmed by 1 base and 6 bases, with 14 bases remaining between them. The germline gives CDR1 SGDLS, CDR2 YYNGEE. This CDR3 spans 15 amino acids. As DNA, the CDR3 is TGTGCCAGCAGCGTATCTGGGGGCGGAGAAAACACCATATATTTT. Its protein product is CASSVSGGGENTIYF.

The chain is built from TRBV4-2 and TRBJ1-1; unclear D gene. CDR3 size: 15 residues. V was trimmed by 4 bases and J by 1 base, leaving 13 bases between them. From germline, CDR1 is LGHNA and CDR2 YNFKEQ. This CDR3 reads CASSPKREPNTEAFF. DNA of the CDR3: TGTGCCAGCAGCCCCAAACGGGAGCCGAACACTGAAGCTTTCTTT.

The CDR3, as DNA: TGCGCCAGCAGCCCCTCGGGACATAACCCTAGGAGCTCTGGAAACACCATATATTTT. Translating gives CASSPSGHNPRSSGNTIYF. The rearrangement joins TRBV5-1 to TRBJ1-3; perhaps TRBD1 as D (6 bases). Germline CDR1 reads SGHRS; CDR2 reads YFSETQ. Trimming took 4 bases from V and 0 from J, leaving 23 bases between them. There are 19 residues in the CDR3.

The table lists this clone with a count of one. V gene TRBV3-1 (or the pseudogene TRBV3-2) combines with J gene TRBJ2-3, with D maybe TRBD2 (6 bases). CDR1 is LGHDT and CDR2 is YNNKEL in the germline V gene (reference sequence). V gave up 4 bases and J gave up 3 bases, with 8 bases separating them. The CDR3 has 13 amino acids. This chain's CDR3 is CASSLGGTDTQYF. The DNA of the CDR3 is TGTGCCAGCAGCCTCGGGGGTACAGATACGCAGTATTTT.

The gene calls are TRBV20-1 and TRBJ1-2; the D is unclear. Germline V CDR1 and CDR2: DFQATT, SNEGSKA (reference sequence). This CDR3 has 11 amino acids. The V end was cut by 0 bases, the J end by 8 bases, with 7 bases between. The DNA of the CDR3 is TGCAGTGCTAGAGAGGAGGGAGGCTACACCTTC. It yields the protein CSAREEGGYTF.

The V call is TRBV7-9, the J call TRBJ2-1; TRBD2 is a possible D gene (6 bases). V lost 3 bases and J 9 bases, leaving 18 bases between the germline ends. Germline CDR1 reads SEHNR; CDR2 reads FQNEAQ (reference sequence). CDR3 size: 15 residues. In DNA form, the CDR3 reads TGTGCCAGCAGCTTGGAAGGGACTTTATGGCCTGAGCAGTTCTTC. Protein: CASSLEGTLWPEQFF.

The sample holds a few counts of this clone. This chain joins TRBV12-2 and TRBJ1-1. TRBV12-2 counts as a pseudogene. The CDR3 covers 18 residues. Written as DNA, the CDR3 is TGTGCAAGTCGCCCAAGACTCGGGGTGGACGACGATTACACTGAAGCTTTCTTT. It yields the protein CASRPRLGVDDDYTEAFF.

The chain carries TRBV11-1 and TRBJ2-1; no clear D. The V end was cut by 7 bases, the J end by 8 bases, with 18 bases between. The CDR3 length is 14 residues. Per the germline V gene, CDR1 is SGHAT and CDR2 is FQDESV (reference sequence). In DNA form, the CDR3 reads TGTGCCAGCAACCAACTGGCGGAGCAACATGAGCAGTTCTTC. This sequence encodes CASNQLAEQHEQFF.

This chain connects TRBV27 to TRBJ1-1; 10 bases are a match to TRBD1. Germline CDR1 and CDR2: MNHEY and SMNVEV (reference sequence). V lost 5 bases to trimming and J lost 7 bases; unmatched junction nucleotides: 10. This CDR3 has 15 amino acids. The CDR3 DNA is TGTGCCAGCAGTGCCCGGGACAGGGGAACAATTGAAGCTTTCTTT. It encodes CASSARDRGTIEAFF.

In the case of this clone: The limits of the CDR3 on the DNA are not certain, so only TCRdb's listed CDR3 is given. V gene TRBV5-4 combines with J gene TRBJ1-2; the table gives TRBD1 as D, unverified against the DNA. Germline assignment: CDR1 SGHNT and CDR2 YYREEE (reference sequence). Inclusive of both ends, the CDR3 amounts to 14 amino acids. The CDR3 sequence: CASSLFGQGAVGTF.

The table lists this clone with a count of one. This sequence joins TRBV28 and TRBJ2-5; TRBD1 matches 9 bases. The CDR3 has 14 residues. From germline, CDR1 is MDHEN and CDR2 SYDVKM. V shed 5 bases and J 5 bases; nucleotides not matched to a gene: 6. The CDR3 here is CASSRTGVRETQYF. CDR3 coding DNA: TGTGCCAGCAGTCGGACAGGGGTACGGGAGACCCAGTACTTC.

The CDR3 loop is CASSYSGQSGANVLTF. The CDR3 nucleotides read TGTGCCAGCAGTTACTCTGGACAGTCTGGGGCCAACGTCCTGACTTTC. This chain connects TRBV6-5 to TRBJ2-6; perhaps TRBD1 as D (6 bases). Germline V gene data show CDR1 as MNHEY and CDR2 as SVGAGI. This CDR3 spans 16 amino acids. V dropped 0 bases and J dropped 1 base, with 7 bases sitting between them.

As DNA, the CDR3 is TGTGCCAGCTCAGGGGACAGGAAGAATTCACCCCTCCACTTT. The encoded protein is CASSGDRKNSPLHF. The V and J genes are TRBV18 and TRBJ1-6, with 8 nucleotides matching TRBD1. The V and J ends lost 5 bases and 7 bases, in that order; junction bases with no gene match: 4. In germline, CDR1 is KGHSH, CDR2 LQKENI. The CDR3 loop spans 14 amino acids.

The chain uses TRBV7-2 and TRBJ1-1; 7 nucleotides line up with TRBD1. The CDR3 sequence is 14 residues long. CDR1 is SGHTA, CDR2 FQGNSA, per germline. J gave up 1 base and V 6 bases, and 5 bases lay outside the gene matches. In DNA form, the CDR3 reads TGTGCCAGCAGATGGACAGGATCGAACACTGAAGCTTTCTTT. The encoded protein is CASRWTGSNTEAFF.

This chain links TRBV5-1 with TRBJ2-2; TRBD2 matches at 14 bases. J was trimmed by 4 bases and V by 4 bases; bases with no gene match: 3. The CDR3 sequence is 16 residues long. Germline lookup yields CDR1 SGHRS and CDR2 YFSETQ. CDR3 amino acids: CASSPGTSGSTGELFF. The CDR3 nucleotides are TGCGCCAGCAGCCCTGGGACTAGCGGGAGCACCGGGGAGCTGTTTTTT.

The chain joins TRBV7-9 to TRBJ2-1; D is perhaps TRBD1 (6 bases). CDR1 SEHNR and CDR2 FQNEAQ come from the germline V gene (reference sequence). CDR3 size: 15 residues. Trimming shortened V by 4 bases and J by 3 bases, and 13 bases separated the two germline ends. The CDR3 spells CASSYYRADYNEQFF. For the CDR3, the DNA is TGTGCCAGCAGCTACTACAGGGCCGACTACAATGAGCAGTTCTTC. Using reference TRBV7-9 and TRBJ2-1 for the parts outside the CDR3, the full variable domain is DTGVSQNPRHKITKRGQNVTFRCDPISEHNRLYWYRQTLGQGPEFLTYFQNEAQLEKSRLLSDRFSAERPKGSFSTLEIQRTEQGDSAMYLCASSYYRADYNEQFFGPGTRLTVL.

The rearrangement uses TRBV5-1 and TRBJ1-1; D is uncertain. This CDR3 contains 13 residues. V lost 0 bases and J 4 bases, leaving 7 bases between the germline ends. The germline V gene has CDR1 SGHRS and CDR2 YFSETQ. The CDR3 nucleotides read TGCGCCAGCAGCTTGGAGAGGGTCACTGAAGCTTTCTTT. It is translated as CASSLERVTEAFF.

The chain recombines TRBV11-3 with TRBJ2-7, with 10 bases that match TRBD2. The CDR3 contains 15 residues. Germline-derived CDR1 and CDR2 are SGHNT and YENEEA. V lost 3 bases, J lost 0 bases, and 2 bases stayed unmatched. The chain's CDR3 is CASSFSSGSSYEQYF. CDR3 sequence (DNA): TGTGCCAGCAGCTTCTCTAGCGGGAGCTCCTACGAGCAGTACTTC.

The chain is built from TRBV7-8 and TRBJ1-2, with D maybe TRBD1 (6 bases). Trimming cost V 6 bases and J 3 bases, with 17 bases left between them. Germline-derived CDR1 and CDR2 are SGHVS and FQNEAQ. The CDR3 spans 15 residues. The CDR3 DNA reads TGTGCCAGCAGATTAAATCTCAGGGGTGACTATGGCTACACCTTC. It specifies CASRLNLRGDYGYTF.

The chain carries TRBV16 and TRBJ2-3, with a weak D call TRBD2 (6 bases). Looked up from germline, CDR1 is KGHSY and CDR2 is FQNENV. The CDR3 loop spans 14 amino acids. The V end was cut by 3 bases, the J end by 2 bases, with 9 bases between. CDR3 in DNA: TGTGCCAGCAGCCAGCGGACTAACACAGATACGCAGTATTTT. It encodes CASSQRTNTDTQYF.

This clone showed up just once. The chain combines TRBV15 with TRBJ2-6, with D possibly being TRBD1 (6 bases). V lost 1 base, J lost 3 bases, and 10 bases lay in between. CDR1 is LNHNV, CDR2 YYDKDF, per germline (reference sequence). The CDR3 contains 16 residues. CDR3 sequence reads: CATSRVGGFGANVLTF. The CDR3 nucleotides are TGTGCCACCAGCAGAGTTGGGGGCTTTGGGGCCAACGTCCTGACTTTC.